The 28 T cell receptor beta chains below all came from one sample that was sequenced in a study of read filtering for tumor transcriptome and immune sequencing (dated by TCRdb to about 2020). The sequencer listed for this sample is Illumina HiSeq 4000. TCR libraries were constructed from 400 ng RNA using the Immunoverse kit, and molecular barcoded adaptors covering alpha/delta and beta/gamma chains were employed. TCRdb applied fastp at Q25 and MiXCR to the public reads, then kept only in-frame beta chains. Identical CDR3 proteins give one entry, which carries the most common genes and DNA. Counted in this sample were about 130,000 distinct CDR3 sequences; less than 15% of them appeared once. The ten largest clones capture roughly 7.6% of the sample. Specimen: a population of CD138-negative cells sorted from bone marrow. The cell subset or site label on this specimen signifies: bone marrow mononuclear cells depleted of CD138+ plasma/myeloma cells by negative magnetic selection. The receptor source for this set is a donor aged 40 or older with multiple myeloma.

Remarks on this clonotype: A much larger clonotype is one base distant, so this may be a read error. A read error is likely, as this CDR3 ends without the conserved phenylalanine or tryptophan. The J gene is TRBJ2-3, the V gene TRBV9, with TRBD2 as a possible D gene (5 bases). Germline loops: CDR1 SGDLS, CDR2 YYNGEE. This CDR3 is 16 amino acids long. The V and J ends lost 4 bases and 2 bases respectively, with 17 bases between them. The CDR3 loop reads CASSHTSGYFTDTQYL. DNA of the CDR3: TGTGCCAGCAGCCATACCAGCGGATACTTCACAGATACGCAGTATCTT.

This clonotype was counted at least ten times. In nucleotides, the CDR3 is TGCAGTGCTGGGGAACTAGCGGGAGCTTCCTACGAGCAGTACTTC. Protein product: CSAGELAGASYEQYF. J is TRBJ2-7 and V is TRBV20-1, with 11 bases lining up with TRBD2. CDR3 length: 15 residues. From germline, CDR1 is DFQATT and CDR2 SNEGSKA (reference sequence). The junction had 7 bases not matched to a gene; V was cut back by 5 bases and J by 1 base.

This clonotype was recorded many times. The V gene is TRBV27, the J gene TRBJ1-1; tentative D call: TRBD1 (5 bases). The ends were cut back, 8 bases at V and 0 bases at J, with 16 bases in the middle. The CDR3 is 15 amino acids. CDR1 MNHEY and CDR2 SMNVEV come from the germline V gene (reference sequence). The CDR3 loop reads CASQPKGRLNTEAFF. Written as DNA, the CDR3 is TGTGCCAGCCAACCGAAGGGGAGGTTGAACACTGAAGCTTTCTTT.

Points on this clonotype: A far bigger clonotype differs at one base, so this is likely a read error. A read error is likely, as this CDR3 ends without the conserved phenylalanine or tryptophan. The rearrangement uses TRBV6-1 and TRBJ1-5, with a tentative D call TRBD1 (5 bases). The V and J ends lost 6 bases and 5 bases respectively, with 23 bases between them. The CDR3 has 17 residues. CDR1 is MNHNS, CDR2 SASEGT, per germline. CDR3 sequence reads: CASRAIPQDRGDQPQHL. The CDR3 DNA is TGTGCCAGCAGGGCTATACCCCAGGATCGAGGGGATCAGCCCCAGCATCTT.

This clonotype was seen repeatedly, ten times or more. The chain uses TRBV27 and TRBJ2-7; 11 bases match TRBD1. V trimming: 5 bases; J trimming: 2 bases; junction bases outside the gene matches: 8. The length of the CDR3 is 16 residues. CDR1 is MNHEY, CDR2 SMNVEV, per germline (reference sequence). This CDR3 is CASSPAGTGGPYEQYF. In DNA form, the CDR3 reads TGTGCCAGCAGTCCCGCCGGGACAGGGGGGCCCTACGAGCAGTACTTC.

In this sample, this clonotype turned up many times. The gene calls are TRBV29-1 and TRBJ2-1, with 7 bases lining up with TRBD1. The trim removed 6 bases at V and 10 bases at J, leaving 12 bases unmatched. The CDR3 length is 13 residues. Germline-derived CDR1 and CDR2 are SQVTM and ANQGSEA. This CDR3 reads CSVKPGGKDEQFF. The CDR3 DNA reads as TGCAGCGTCAAGCCAGGGGGTAAGGACGAGCAGTTCTTC.

There are many counts of this clonotype. The V gene is TRBV30, the J gene TRBJ2-2; D perhaps matches TRBD1 (7 bases). Trimming took 2 bases from V and 7 from J, leaving 11 bases between them. Looked up from germline, CDR1 is GTSNPN and CDR2 is SVGIG (reference sequence). The CDR3 is 13 residues long. The CDR3 DNA reads TGTGCCTGGAGTAGGCAGGGGGGCGGGGAGCTGTTTTTT. Translated: CAWSRQGGGELFF.

This clonotype was recorded at least ten times. This sequence joins TRBV12-3 or TRBV12-4 and TRBJ1-1; a possible D gene is TRBD1 (5 bases). The V gene lost 4 bases and the J gene lost 0 bases, with 12 bases spanning the gap. This CDR3 is 15 amino acids long. In nucleotides, the CDR3 is TGTGCCAGCAGTTCCACCAGGGCCATGAACACTGAAGCTTTCTTT. It encodes CASSSTRAMNTEAFF.

This clonotype has more than one count but fewer than ten. The chain has TRBV20-1 and TRBJ2-2, with TRBD2 identical over 14 bases. This CDR3 contains 16 residues. Germline values: CDR1 DFQATT, CDR2 SNEGSKA (reference sequence). J gave up 1 base and V 6 bases, and 4 bases lay outside the gene matches. CDR3: CSAPGTSGRNTGELFF. In nucleotides, the CDR3 is TGCAGTGCGCCCGGGACTAGCGGGAGGAACACCGGGGAGCTGTTTTTT.

This chain links TRBV7-2 with TRBJ2-3; D is unclear. The length of the CDR3 is 15 residues. Trimming shortened V by 0 bases and J by 5 bases, and 12 bases separated the two germline ends. Looked up from germline, CDR1 is SGHTA and CDR2 is FQGNSA. DNA of the CDR3: TGTGCCAGCAGCTTAGCGGCGCGCAACGGAGATACGCAGTATTTT. Amino acid sequence: CASSLAARNGDTQYF.

This clonotype was found many times. The chain employs TRBV7-2 and TRBJ2-6; 9 bases align to TRBD2. The germline gives CDR1 SGHTA, CDR2 FQGNSA. The trim removed 1 base at V and 0 bases at J, leaving 13 bases unmatched. CDR3 length equals 21 residues. This CDR3 reads CASSLDRPLAGHSSGANVLTF. The DNA for the CDR3 is TGTGCCAGCAGCTTAGATAGACCCCTAGCGGGACATTCCTCTGGGGCCAACGTCCTGACTTTC.

There are many counts of this clonotype. This chain connects TRBV30 to TRBJ2-1; D remains unclear. This CDR3 has 11 residues. Germline CDR1 reads GTSNPN; CDR2 reads SVGIG (reference sequence). The V and J ends lost 4 bases and 9 bases respectively, with 10 bases between them. CDR3 residues: CAWNGLSEQFF. Written as DNA, the CDR3 is TGTGCCTGGAATGGTCTCTCTGAGCAGTTCTTC.

This clonotype was seen more than once but under ten times. Germline is not matched at one junction end, which may reflect a read error. The rearrangement uses TRBV7-8 and TRBJ2-2, with TRBD2 identical over 13 bases. Per germline, CDR1 SGHVS and CDR2 FQNEAQ. CDR3 length: 18 amino acids. The DNA of the CDR3 is TGCGCCAGCAGCTTACTAGGACTAGCGGGAGCCCCAGGCGGGGAGCTGTTTTTT. It is translated as CASSLLGLAGAPGGELFF.

There are many counts of this clonotype. This chain links TRBV6-5 with TRBJ2-7, with D perhaps TRBD1 or TRBD2 (5 bases each). Trimming pared 7 bases from V and 4 bases from J, leaving 14 bases between. The length of the CDR3 is 13 residues. The germline V gene has CDR1 MNHEY and CDR2 SVGAGI. The CDR3 DNA reads as TGTGCCAGCAAGGCCGGGACCATATACGAGCAGTACTTC. Residues: CASKAGTIYEQYF.

This clonotype was observed at least ten times. The CDR3 bases are TGTGCCAGCAGTTTGATTTTTGGGGACAGTGAAGCTTTCTTT. Encoded protein: CASSLIFGDSEAFF. This sequence joins TRBV12-3 or TRBV12-4 and TRBJ1-1, with 7 bases matching TRBD1. The CDR3 has 14 residues. Trimming cost V 3 bases and J 7 bases; bases outside gene matches: 8.

V gene TRBV5-1 combines with J gene TRBJ1-1; D not resolved. Germline lookup yields CDR1 SGHRS and CDR2 YFSETQ. The length of the CDR3 is 14 residues. V lost 0 bases, J lost 4 bases, and 10 bases lay in between. CDR3 bases: TGCGCCAGCAGCTTGGATCCGGGGAGCACTGAAGCTTTCTTT. Translation: CASSLDPGSTEAFF. Full variable domain (missing parts from reference TRBV5-1 and TRBJ1-1): KAGVTQTPRYLIKTRGQQVTLSCSPISGHRSVSWYQQTPGQGLQFLFEYFSETQRNKGNFPGRFSGRQFSNSRSEMNVSTLELGDSALYLCASSLDPGSTEAFFGQGTRLTVV.

Regarding this clonotype: This may come from a read error, since a much larger clone is one base off. The chain carries TRBV11-1 and TRBJ2-5; either TRBD1 or TRBD2 may fit D (5 bases each). V shed 7 bases and J shed 1 base, with 13 bases lying between them. CDR3 length: 14 residues. Germline values: CDR1 SGHAT, CDR2 FQDESV (reference sequence). The CDR3 sequence: CASNPDGGQETQYF. CDR3 nucleotide sequence: TGTGCCAGCAACCCCGATGGGGGCCAAGAGACCCAGTACTTC.

This clonotype has a count of ten or more. The chain joins TRBV24-1 to TRBJ2-1, with D tentatively TRBD1 or TRBD2 (6 bases each). This CDR3 comprises 16 residues. The V and J ends lost 0 bases and 3 bases respectively, with 11 bases between them. Germline V gene data show CDR1 as KGHDR and CDR2 as SFDVKD. CDR3 loop: CATSDLWGAGYNEQFF. The CDR3 DNA reads TGTGCCACCAGTGATTTGTGGGGGGCCGGCTACAATGAGCAGTTCTTC.

This clonotype has a count of ten or more. The genes are TRBV27 and TRBJ2-5; D might be TRBD1 or TRBD2, each matching 6 bases. Trimming shortened V by 2 bases and J by 1 base, and 11 bases separated the two germline ends. The germline CDR1 and CDR2 sequences are MNHEY and SMNVEV (reference sequence). The CDR3 is 15 amino acids. CDR3 sequence (DNA): TGTGCCAGCAGTTTACTAGGGGGACTCCAAGAGACCCAGTACTTC. Its protein is CASSLLGGLQETQYF.

In this sample, this clonotype turned up many times. The CDR3 sequence is CASSRQGIGNTEAFF. DNA for the CDR3: TGCGCCAGCAGCCGACAGGGAATCGGAAACACTGAAGCTTTCTTT. This chain connects TRBV5-1 to TRBJ1-1, with 7 bases aligning to TRBD1. After removal of 4 bases from V and 2 bases from J, the junction contained 8 bases not matched to a gene. This CDR3 has 15 amino acids. Per germline, CDR1 SGHRS and CDR2 YFSETQ.

In this sample, this clonotype turned up a few times. The chain employs TRBV7-2 and TRBJ2-1; TRBD1 agrees at 7 bases. Trimming took 5 bases from V and 3 from J; bases not matched to a gene: 4. The CDR3 runs to 14 residues. CDR1 and CDR2 from the germline V gene are SGHTA and FQGNSA. The CDR3 region is CASSPRQGYNEQFF. The CDR3 coding sequence is TGTGCCAGCAGCCCACGACAGGGCTACAATGAGCAGTTCTTC.

This clonotype was seen at least ten times. The chain combines TRBV10-3 with TRBJ1-1; no clear D gene. The CDR3 has 12 amino acids. CDR1 is ENHRY, CDR2 SYGVKD, per germline. Trimming pared 8 bases from V and 8 bases from J, leaving 15 bases between. Written as DNA, the CDR3 is TGTGCCATCGGGAACCGCCCGACCGAAGCTTTCTTT. It encodes CAIGNRPTEAFF.

In its sample, this clonotype was seen many times. The rearrangement joins TRBV20-1 to TRBJ1-1; tentatively, D is TRBD1 (5 bases). With 0 bases removed from V and 3 bases from J, the gap between germline ends came to 14 bases. Germline values: CDR1 DFQATT, CDR2 SNEGSKA (reference sequence). The CDR3 extends over 15 amino acids. The CDR3 bases are TGCAGTGCTAGAGATGAAAGAAAGGGGCACACTGAAGCTTTCTTT. Amino acid sequence: CSARDERKGHTEAFF.

This clonotype was detected ten times or more. The CDR3 nucleotides are TGTGCCAGCAGCTTACGGACAGTCCAAGAGACCCAGTACTTC. It is translated as CASSLRTVQETQYF. This sequence joins TRBV7-9 and TRBJ2-5; a weak D match, TRBD1 (6 bases). The germline V gene encodes CDR1 SEHNR and CDR2 FQNEAQ (reference sequence). The length of the CDR3 is 14 residues. The germline V and J ends were trimmed by 2 bases and 1 base, with 8 bases remaining between them.

This clonotype has at least ten counts. The chain combines TRBV13 with TRBJ2-1; no clear D gene. V dropped 4 bases and J dropped 8 bases, with 6 bases sitting between them. Germline V lookup: CDR1 PRHDT, CDR2 FYEKMQ (reference sequence). The CDR3 consists of 11 residues. CDR3 in amino acids: CASSSRHEQFF. The CDR3 DNA sequence: TGTGCCAGCAGCTCCCGGCATGAGCAGTTCTTC. The variable domain in full, completed from reference TRBV13 and TRBJ2-1, reads AAGVIQSPRHLIKEKRETATLKCYPIPRHDTVYWYQQGPGQDPQFLISFYEKMQSDKGSIPDRFSAQQFSDYHSELNMSSLELGDSALYFCASSSRHEQFFGPGTRLTVL.

V gene TRBV9 combines with J gene TRBJ2-2; 8 bases are shared with TRBD1. V dropped 0 bases and J dropped 4; count of bases not matched to a gene: 5. Germline assignment: CDR1 SGDLS and CDR2 YYNGEE. The CDR3 loop spans 16 amino acids. In nucleotides, the CDR3 is TGTGCCAGCAGCGTAGCAGTGGACAGGGCCACCGGGGAGCTGTTTTTT. Amino acids: CASSVAVDRATGELFF.

This clonotype was found many times. The V call is TRBV4-1, the J call TRBJ2-5; perhaps TRBD2 as D (5 bases). The germline V gene encodes CDR1 MGHRA and CDR2 YSYEKL. The CDR3 runs 15 residues. V lost 4 bases and J lost 2, with 14 bases in between. CDR3 amino acids: CASSLGVKEQETQYF. CDR3 sequence (DNA): TGCGCCAGCAGCCTGGGAGTGAAGGAGCAAGAGACCCAGTACTTC.

This clonotype has ten or more counts. This chain joins TRBV5-1 and TRBJ2-2; TRBD2 aligns across 7 bases. J lost 4 bases, V lost 6 bases, and 6 bases had no gene match. Per the germline V gene, CDR1 is SGHRS and CDR2 is YFSETQ. The CDR3 covers 14 residues. CDR3 sequence (DNA): TGCGCCAGCACGCGGGACTATTCCACCGGGGAGCTGTTTTTT. As protein: CASTRDYSTGELFF.